This entry features one TCR beta chain sequence. This clone is considered large (0.1 to 1%). What antigen it recognizes has not been identified. Within one base of it there is no much larger clone, and no base qualities were kept. This sample was included in a study of OX40 agonist ivuxolimab in advanced cancers. Regarding the complete study: Ivuxolimab, which targeted the costimulatory receptor OX40 (CD134), was an agonistic, fully human IgG2 monoclonal antibody. The purpose of peripheral TCRbeta sequencing was to test whether ivuxolimab changed TCR sequence diversity and led to clonal T-cell expansion. Partial responses occurred in three dose-escalation patients: two with cutaneous melanoma and one with hepatocellular carcinoma. In the dose-escalation cohort, around four fifths of patients were male, and the mean age was roughly 60 years with a range of roughly 20 to 85. Of the roughly 51 dose-escalation patients, hepatocellular carcinoma was present in 19, melanoma in roughly 15, renal cell carcinoma in 9 and head and neck cancer in 9. The paper describes the monotherapy dose-escalation part (N of about 47 patients) of the phase I trial of ivuxolimab. Intravenous ivuxolimab was administered to patients every 2 weeks at six dose levels: 0.01, 0.1, 0.3, 1.5, 3 and 10 mg/kg. Patients were allowed to have had prior anti-PD-1, anti-PD-L1 or anti-CTLA-4 therapy, and approximately 40% of the dose-escalation patients had previously received checkpoint inhibitors. Study-wide findings and limitations: Partial responders in the 0.1-3.0 mg/kg groups had among the lowest normalized peripheral clonal expansion, especially among CD8+ T cells. Low levels of normalized T-cell clonal expansion were also shown by some nonresponding patients. The antigen specificity of the clonally expanded peripheral T cells was not determined. At doses of 0.1 to 3.0 mg/kg, clonal expansion of both CD4+ and CD8+ T cells in blood was seen between baseline and week 6. After ivuxolimab, CD8+ T cells had more expanded clones than CD4+ T cells on average.

Genomic DNA was extracted from sorted cells for sequencing of the TCRbeta CDR3 region. The immunoSEQ Assay was used for sequencing of TCRbeta CDR3 regions. TCRdb's version of the immuneACCESS table is confined to in-frame rearrangements and falls short of the full clone set. An unresolved V gene accounts for under half of the shortfall where checked; the remainder is of unknown origin. In this sample the table shows about 5,900 clones, approximately 80% of which occur a single time. The ten largest clones capture under 15% of the sample. CDR1 and CDR2, looked up from the germline V gene (reference sequence), are MNHEY and SMNVEV. The cysteine opens and the phenylalanine closes a CDR3 of 13 amino acids. Of all the DNA, just the CDR3 is kept, 39 bases in frame from base 1. At the junction V is shortened by 6 bases and J by 7 bases, with 15 bases in between. Patients with autoimmune disease history or receiving systemic immunosuppression were excluded from the trial. Peripheral blood for TCR sequencing was collected from all dose cohorts at baseline, on cycle 4 day 1, and on cycle 7 day 1. The samples were drawn from a first-in-human, open-label, multicenter phase I dose-escalation trial of ivuxolimab. Adults with locally advanced or metastatic melanoma, renal cell carcinoma, hepatocellular carcinoma or head and neck squamous cell carcinoma were enrolled in the trial. Before TCR sequencing, CD4+ T cells and CD8+ T cells were sorted from peripheral blood as separate populations.

The sequenced sample was CD4+ or CD8+ T cells sorted from blood, obtained in a trial of the OX40 agonist ivuxolimab. The chain employs TRBV27 and TRBJ1-2; no D segment can be confidently identified. The source of this sequence is an adult with an advanced solid tumor such as melanoma, head and neck, liver or kidney cancer. In nucleotide form, the sequence is TGTGCCAGCAGCTCTGGCGGCTCCGGTGGCTACACCTTC. Its translation is CASSSGGSGGYTF.